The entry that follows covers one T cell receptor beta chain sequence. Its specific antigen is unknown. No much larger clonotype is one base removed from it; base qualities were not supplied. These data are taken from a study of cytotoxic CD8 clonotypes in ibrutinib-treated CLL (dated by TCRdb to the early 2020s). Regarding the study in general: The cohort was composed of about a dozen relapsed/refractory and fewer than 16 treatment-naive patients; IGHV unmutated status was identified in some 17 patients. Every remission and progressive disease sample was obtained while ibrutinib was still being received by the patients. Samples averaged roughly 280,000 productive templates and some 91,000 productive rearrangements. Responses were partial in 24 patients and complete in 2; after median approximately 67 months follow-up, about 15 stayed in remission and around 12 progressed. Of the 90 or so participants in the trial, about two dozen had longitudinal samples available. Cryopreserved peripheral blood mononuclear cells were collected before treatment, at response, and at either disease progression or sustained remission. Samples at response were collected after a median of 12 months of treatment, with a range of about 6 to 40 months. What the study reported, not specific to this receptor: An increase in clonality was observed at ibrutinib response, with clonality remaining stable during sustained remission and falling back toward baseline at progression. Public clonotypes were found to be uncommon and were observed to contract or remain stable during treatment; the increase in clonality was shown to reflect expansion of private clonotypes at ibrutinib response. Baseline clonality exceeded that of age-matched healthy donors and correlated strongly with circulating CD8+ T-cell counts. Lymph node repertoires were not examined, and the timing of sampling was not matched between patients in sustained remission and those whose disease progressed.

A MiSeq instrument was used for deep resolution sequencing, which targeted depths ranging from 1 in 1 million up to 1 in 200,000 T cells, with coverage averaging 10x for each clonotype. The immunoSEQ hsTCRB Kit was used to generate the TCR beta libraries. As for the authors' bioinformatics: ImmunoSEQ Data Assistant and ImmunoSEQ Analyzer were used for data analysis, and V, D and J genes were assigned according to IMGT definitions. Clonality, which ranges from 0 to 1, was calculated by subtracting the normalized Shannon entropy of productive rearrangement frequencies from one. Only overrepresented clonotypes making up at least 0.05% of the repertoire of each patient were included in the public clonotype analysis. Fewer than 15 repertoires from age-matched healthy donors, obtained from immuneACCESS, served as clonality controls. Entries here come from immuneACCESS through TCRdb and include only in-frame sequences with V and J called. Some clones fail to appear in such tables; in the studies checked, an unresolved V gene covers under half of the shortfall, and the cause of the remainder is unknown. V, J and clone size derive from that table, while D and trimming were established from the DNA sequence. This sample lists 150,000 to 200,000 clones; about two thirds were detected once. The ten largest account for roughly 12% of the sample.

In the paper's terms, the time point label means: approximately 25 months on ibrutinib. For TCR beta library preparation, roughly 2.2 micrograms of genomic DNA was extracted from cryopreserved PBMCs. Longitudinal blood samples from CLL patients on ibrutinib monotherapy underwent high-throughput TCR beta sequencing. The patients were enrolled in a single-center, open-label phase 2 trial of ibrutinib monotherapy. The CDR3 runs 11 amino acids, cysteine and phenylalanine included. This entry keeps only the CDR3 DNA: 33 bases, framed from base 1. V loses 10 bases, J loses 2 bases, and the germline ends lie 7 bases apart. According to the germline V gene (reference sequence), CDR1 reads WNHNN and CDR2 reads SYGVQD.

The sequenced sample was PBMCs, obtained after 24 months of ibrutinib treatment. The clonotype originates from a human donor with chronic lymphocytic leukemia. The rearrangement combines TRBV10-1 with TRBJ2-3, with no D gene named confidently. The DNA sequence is TGCGCCAAACCGAACACAGATACGCAGTATTTT. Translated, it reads CAKPNTDTQYF.